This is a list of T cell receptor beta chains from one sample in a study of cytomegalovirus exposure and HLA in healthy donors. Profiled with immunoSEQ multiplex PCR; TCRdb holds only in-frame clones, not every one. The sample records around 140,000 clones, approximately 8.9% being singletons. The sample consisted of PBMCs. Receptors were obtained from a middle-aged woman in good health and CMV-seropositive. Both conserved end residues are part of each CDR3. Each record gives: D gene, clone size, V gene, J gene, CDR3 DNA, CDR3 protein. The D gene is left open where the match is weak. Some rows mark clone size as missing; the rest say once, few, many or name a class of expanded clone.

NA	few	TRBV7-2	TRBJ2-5	TGTGCCAGCAGCTACAGACAGGTCGCAGAGACCCAGTACTTC	CASSYRQVAETQYF
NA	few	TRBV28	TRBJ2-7	TGTGCCAGCAGCGTGTCCTACGAGCAGTACTTC	CASSVSYEQYF
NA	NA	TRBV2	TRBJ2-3	TGTGCCAGCGGAGGGCTGAGCACAGATACGCAGTATTTT	CASGGLSTDTQYF
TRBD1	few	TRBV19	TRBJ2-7	TGTGCCAGTAGTATGGTCACAGGGGGAGAGCAGTACTTC	CASSMVTGGEQYF
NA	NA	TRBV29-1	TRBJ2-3	TGCAGCGTTGTTAGCGGCACAGATACGCAGTATTTT	CSVVSGTDTQYF
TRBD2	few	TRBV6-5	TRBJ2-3	TGTGCCAGCAGTTCGTCCTGGACTAGCGGGGGGGGTACGCAGTATTTT	CASSSSWTSGGGTQYF
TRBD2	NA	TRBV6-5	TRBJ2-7	TGTGCCAGCACGGGGACTAGCGGGGGAAAACGCGAGCAGTACTTC	CASTGTSGGKREQYF
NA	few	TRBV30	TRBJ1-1	TGTGCCTGGAGTACCTACACCGGGACAATTGCGAGCACTGAAGCTTTCTTT	CAWSTYTGTIASTEAFF
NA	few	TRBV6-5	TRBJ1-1	TGTGCCAGCAACCGACCGGGACAAGATACTGAAGCTTTCTTT	CASNRPGQDTEAFF
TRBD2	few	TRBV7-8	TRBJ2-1	TGTGCCAGCAGCTGGGGACTAGTGGTAGGTAATGAGCAGTTCTTC	CASSWGLVVGNEQFF
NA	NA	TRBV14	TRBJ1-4	TGTGCCAGCAGCCAAAATCGGGGGGTAGAGGAAAAACTGTTTTTT	CASSQNRGVEEKLFF
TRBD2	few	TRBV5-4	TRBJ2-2	TGTGCCAGCAGCCCGGGACTAGCAAACACCGGGGAGCTGTTTTTT	CASSPGLANTGELFF
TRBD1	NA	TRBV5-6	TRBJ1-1	TGTGCCAGCAGCTGGTCCGGGACAGAGAACACTGAAGCTTTCTTT	CASSWSGTENTEAFF
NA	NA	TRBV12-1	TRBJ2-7	TGTGCCAGCAGCTTTGTCGTACAGGGGGGCCGAAGCTCCTACGAGCAGTACTTC	CASSFVVQGGRSSYEQYF
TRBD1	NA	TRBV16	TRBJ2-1	TGTGCCAGCAGTTGGGACAGGGCCTATGAGCAGTTCTTC	CASSWDRAYEQFF
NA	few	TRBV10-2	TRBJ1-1	TGCGCCAGCAGAGGTAGGGGAAACACTGAAGCTTTCTTT	CASRGRGNTEAFF
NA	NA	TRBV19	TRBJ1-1	TGTGCCAGTAGTATAGCCTTGTTCGGTGAAGCTTTCTTT	CASSIALFGEAFF
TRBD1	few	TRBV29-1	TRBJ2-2	TGCAGCGTTGGACAGGGTGTTGCCGGGGAGCTGTTTTTT	CSVGQGVAGELFF
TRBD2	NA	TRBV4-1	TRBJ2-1	TGCGCCAGCAGCCAAGTGCTAGCGGGGACCTACTACAATGAGCAGTTCTTC	CASSQVLAGTYYNEQFF
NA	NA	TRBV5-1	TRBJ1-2	TGCGCCAGCAGCTTGTTGTGGGGGGAGGCTGGTGGCTACACCTTC	CASSLLWGEAGGYTF
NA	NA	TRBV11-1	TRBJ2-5	TGTGCCAGCAGCCCCAGGCGGGGGCCAGAGACCCAGTACTTC	CASSPRRGPETQYF
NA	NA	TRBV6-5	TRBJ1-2	TGTGCCAGCAGTTACTCATCAGCTAGACAGGGCTACACCTTC	CASSYSSARQGYTF
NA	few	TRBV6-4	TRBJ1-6	TGTGCCAGCAGTGACTCCTGGGACAAGGGGTCACCCCTCCACTTT	CASSDSWDKGSPLHF
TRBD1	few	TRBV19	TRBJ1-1	TGTGCCAGTCTACAGGGGGCGCCGGGCACTGAAGCTTTCTTT	CASLQGAPGTEAFF
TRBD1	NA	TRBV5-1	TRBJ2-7	TGCGCCAGCAGCCCGGGACAGGGGGTGAGTACGGAGCAGTACTTC	CASSPGQGVSTEQYF
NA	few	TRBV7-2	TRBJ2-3	TGTGCCAGCACCCGGGACTTTCAAGATACGCAGTATTTT	CASTRDFQDTQYF
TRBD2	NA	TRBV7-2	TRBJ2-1	TGTGCCAGCAGCTCATGGACTAGCGGGGGGGCCGGAAATGAGCAGTTCTTC	CASSSWTSGGAGNEQFF
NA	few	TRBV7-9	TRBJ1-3	TGTGCCAGCAGCTTAACAGGGTTCTCTGGAAACACCATATATTTT	CASSLTGFSGNTIYF
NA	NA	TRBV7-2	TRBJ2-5	TGTGCCAGCAGCTCAATGCGAAAAGGAGGGGAGACCCAGTACTTC	CASSSMRKGGETQYF
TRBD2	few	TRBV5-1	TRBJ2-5	TGCGCCAGCAGCTTGGGACTAGCGGAGCACCAAGAGACCCAGTACTTC	CASSLGLAEHQETQYF
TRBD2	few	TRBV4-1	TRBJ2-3	TGCGCCAGCAGCCAAGGGGTAGCGGGGGCGACAGATACGCAGTATTTT	CASSQGVAGATDTQYF
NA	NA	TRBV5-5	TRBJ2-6	TGTGCCAGCAGCTTGCAGGGTCCATCTGGGGCCAACGTCCTGACTTTC	CASSLQGPSGANVLTF
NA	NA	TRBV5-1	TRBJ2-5	TGCGCCAGCAGCTTGGCGGGGATGGAGACCCAGTACTTC	CASSLAGMETQYF
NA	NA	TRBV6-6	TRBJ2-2	TGTGCCAGCACCAGGGGCGAGACCGGGGAGCTGTTTTTT	CASTRGETGELFF
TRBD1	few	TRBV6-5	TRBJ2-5	TGTGCCAGCAGTAAGGACAGGCGTGAGACCCAGTACTTC	CASSKDRRETQYF
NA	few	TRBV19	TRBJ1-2	TGTGCCAGTAGTACTAACAGGGACGCTGGCTACACCTTC	CASSTNRDAGYTF
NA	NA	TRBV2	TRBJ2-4	TGTGCCAGCAGTGATTGGGGACTCGACAAAAACATTCAGTACTTC	CASSDWGLDKNIQYF
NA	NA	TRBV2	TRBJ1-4	TGTGCCAGCAGTGAAGGGACACTTGAAAAACTGTTTTTT	CASSEGTLEKLFF
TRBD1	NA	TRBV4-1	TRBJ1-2	TGCGCCAGCAGCCAAGTTGGGACAGGGCATGCTAACTATGGCTACACCTTC	CASSQVGTGHANYGYTF
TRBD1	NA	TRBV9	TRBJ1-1	TGTGCCAGCAGCGTGACAGGGGGCGCCGAGAACACTGAAGCTTTCTTT	CASSVTGGAENTEAFF